This T cell receptor (beta chain) was sequenced in a study of T cell repertoires in aging, cancer and after chemotherapy. TRB rearrangements spanning V, D and J were amplified using mixed TRB-A/B primers. TCRdb reprocessed the multiplex PCR reads via MiXCR and lists one record per CDR3 protein. The sample holds about 7,000 distinct CDR3 sequences, less than 45% seen once. In this sample, this clonotype turned up a few times. V gave up 1 base and J gave up 1 base; unmatched junction bases: 2. Germline V CDR1 and CDR2: SGHNT, YENEEA. This CDR3 is 16 amino acids long. TCR beta rearrangements were amplified from peripheral blood genomic DNA.

Material: blood. The chain links TRBV11-3 to TRBJ2-2; 8 bases are shared with TRBD2. The origin of this receptor is a human donor in good health. Here the CDR3 reads CASSLVAGGNTGELFF. For the CDR3, the DNA is TGTGCCAGCAGCTTAGTTGCGGGGGGGAACACCGGGGAGCTGTTTTTT. The complete variable domain, with remaining parts taken from reference TRBV11-3 and TRBJ2-2, reads EAGVVQSPRYKIIEKKQPVAFWCNPISGHNTLYWYLQNLGQGPELLIRYENEEAVDDSQLPKDRFSAERLKGVDSTLKIQPAELGDSAVYLCASSLVAGGNTGELFFGEGSRLTVL.